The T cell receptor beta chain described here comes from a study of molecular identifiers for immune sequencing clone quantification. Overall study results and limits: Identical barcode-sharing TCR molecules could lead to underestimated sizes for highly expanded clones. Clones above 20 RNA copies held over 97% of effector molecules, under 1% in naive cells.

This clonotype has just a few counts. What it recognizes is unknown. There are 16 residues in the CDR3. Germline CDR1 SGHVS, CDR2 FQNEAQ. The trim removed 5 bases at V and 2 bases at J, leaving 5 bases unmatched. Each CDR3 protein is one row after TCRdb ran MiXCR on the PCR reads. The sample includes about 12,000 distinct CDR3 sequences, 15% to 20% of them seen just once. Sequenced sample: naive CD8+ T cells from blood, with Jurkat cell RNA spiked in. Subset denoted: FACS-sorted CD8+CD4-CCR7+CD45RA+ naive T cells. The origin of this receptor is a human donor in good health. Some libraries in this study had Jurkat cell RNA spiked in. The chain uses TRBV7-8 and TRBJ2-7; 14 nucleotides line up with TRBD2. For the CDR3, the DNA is TGTGCCAGCAGCCAGGGACTAGCGGGAGTCCCCTACGAGCAGTACTTC. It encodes CASSQGLAGVPYEQYF. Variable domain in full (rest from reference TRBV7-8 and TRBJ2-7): GAGVSQSPRYKVAKRGQDVALRCDPISGHVSLFWYQQALGQGPEFLTYFQNEAQLDKSGLPSDRFFAERPEGSVSTLKIQRTQQEDSAVYLCASSQGLAGVPYEQYFGPGTRLTVT.